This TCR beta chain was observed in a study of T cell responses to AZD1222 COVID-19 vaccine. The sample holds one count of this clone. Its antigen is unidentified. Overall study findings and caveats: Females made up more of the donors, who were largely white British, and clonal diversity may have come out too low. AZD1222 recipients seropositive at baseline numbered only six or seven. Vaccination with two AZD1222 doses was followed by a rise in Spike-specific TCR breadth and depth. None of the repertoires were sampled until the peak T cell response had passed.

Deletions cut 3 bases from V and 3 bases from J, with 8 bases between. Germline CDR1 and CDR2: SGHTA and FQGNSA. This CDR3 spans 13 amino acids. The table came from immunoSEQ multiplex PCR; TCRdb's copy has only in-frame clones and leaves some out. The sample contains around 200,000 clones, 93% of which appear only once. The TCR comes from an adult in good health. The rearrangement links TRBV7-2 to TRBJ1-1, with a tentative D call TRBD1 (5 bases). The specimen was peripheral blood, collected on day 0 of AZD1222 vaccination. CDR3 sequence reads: CASSFAGYTEAFF. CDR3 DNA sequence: TGTGCCAGCAGCTTTGCAGGGTACACTGAAGCTTTCTTT.